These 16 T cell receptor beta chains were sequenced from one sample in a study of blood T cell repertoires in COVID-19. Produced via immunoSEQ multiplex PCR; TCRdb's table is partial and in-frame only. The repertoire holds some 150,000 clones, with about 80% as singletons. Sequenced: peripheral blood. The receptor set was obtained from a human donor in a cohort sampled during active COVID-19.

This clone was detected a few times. Here the CDR3 reads CASSAPGSLYGYTF. The DNA for the CDR3 is TGTGCCAGCAGTGCCCCAGGTTCCCTCTATGGCTACACCTTC. The V and J genes are TRBV25-1 and TRBJ1-2, with unresolved D. V lost 4 bases and J lost 4, with 13 bases in between. Germline assignment: CDR1 MGHDK and CDR2 SYGVNS. The CDR3 spans 14 residues.

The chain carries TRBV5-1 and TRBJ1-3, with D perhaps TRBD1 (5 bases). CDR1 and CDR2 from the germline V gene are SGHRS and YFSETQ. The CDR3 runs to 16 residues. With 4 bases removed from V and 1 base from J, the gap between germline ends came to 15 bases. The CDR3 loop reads CASSDQRGGSGNTIYF. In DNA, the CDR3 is TGCGCCAGCAGCGACCAACGGGGGGGATCTGGAAACACCATATATTTT.

The CDR3 region has the DNA TGTGCCAGCAGCCAAGGCAGGGGCAATCAGCCCCAGCATTTT. Translation: CASSQGRGNQPQHF. V usage is TRBV3-1 (or the pseudogene TRBV3-2) and J usage is TRBJ1-5, with D perhaps TRBD1 (5 bases). This CDR3 contains 14 residues. Germline lookup yields CDR1 LGHDT and CDR2 YNNKEL (reference sequence). The germline V and J ends were trimmed by 1 base and 2 bases, with 6 bases remaining between them.

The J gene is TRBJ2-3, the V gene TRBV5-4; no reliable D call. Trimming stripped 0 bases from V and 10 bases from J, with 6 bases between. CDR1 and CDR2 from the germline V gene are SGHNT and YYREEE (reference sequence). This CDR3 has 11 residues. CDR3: CASSLGSAQYF. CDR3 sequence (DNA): TGTGCCAGCAGCTTGGGTTCGGCGCAGTATTTT.

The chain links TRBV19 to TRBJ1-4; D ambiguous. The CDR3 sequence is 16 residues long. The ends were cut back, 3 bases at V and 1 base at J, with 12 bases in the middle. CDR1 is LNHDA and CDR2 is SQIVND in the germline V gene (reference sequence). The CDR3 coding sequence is TGTGCCAGTAGTATTCGGGGTCGACTAACTAATGAAAAACTGTTTTTT. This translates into CASSIRGRLTNEKLFF.

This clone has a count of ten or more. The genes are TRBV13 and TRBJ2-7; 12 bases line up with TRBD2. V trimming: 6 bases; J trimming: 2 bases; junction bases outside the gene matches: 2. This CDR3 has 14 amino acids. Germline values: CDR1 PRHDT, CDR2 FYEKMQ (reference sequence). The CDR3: CASRRTSGAYEQYF. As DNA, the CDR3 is TGTGCCAGCAGACGGACTAGCGGGGCCTACGAGCAGTACTTC.

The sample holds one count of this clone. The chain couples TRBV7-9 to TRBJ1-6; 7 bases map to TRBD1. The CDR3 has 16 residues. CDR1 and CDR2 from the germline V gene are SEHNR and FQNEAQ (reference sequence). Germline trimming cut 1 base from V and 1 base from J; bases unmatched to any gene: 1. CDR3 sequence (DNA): TGTGCCAGCAGCTTAGACAGGGGTTCCTATAATTCACCCCTCCACTTT. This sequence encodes CASSLDRGSYNSPLHF.

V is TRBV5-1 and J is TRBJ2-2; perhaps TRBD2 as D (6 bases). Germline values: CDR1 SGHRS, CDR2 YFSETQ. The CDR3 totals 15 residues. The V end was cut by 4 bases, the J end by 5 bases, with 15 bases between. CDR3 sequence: CASSISGEWTGELFF. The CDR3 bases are TGCGCCAGCAGCATTAGCGGTGAATGGACCGGGGAGCTGTTTTTT.

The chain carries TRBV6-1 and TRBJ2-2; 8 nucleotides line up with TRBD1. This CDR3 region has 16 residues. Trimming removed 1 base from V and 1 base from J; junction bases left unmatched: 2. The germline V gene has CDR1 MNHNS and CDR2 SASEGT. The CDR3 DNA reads TGTGCCAGCAGTGAAGGGACAGGGATGAACACCGGGGAGCTGTTTTTT. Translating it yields CASSEGTGMNTGELFF.

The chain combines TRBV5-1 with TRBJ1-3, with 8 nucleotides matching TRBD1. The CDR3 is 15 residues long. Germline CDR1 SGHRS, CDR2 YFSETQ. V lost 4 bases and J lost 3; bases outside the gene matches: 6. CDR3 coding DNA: TGCGCCAGCAGCCCAGGGACAGGAAGTGGAAACACCATATATTTT. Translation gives CASSPGTGSGNTIYF.

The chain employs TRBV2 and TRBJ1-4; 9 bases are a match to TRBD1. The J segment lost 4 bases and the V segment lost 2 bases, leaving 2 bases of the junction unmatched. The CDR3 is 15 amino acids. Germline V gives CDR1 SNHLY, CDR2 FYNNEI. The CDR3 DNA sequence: TGTGCCAGCAGTGAATGGGACAGGGTTAATGAAAAACTGTTTTTT. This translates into CASSEWDRVNEKLFF.

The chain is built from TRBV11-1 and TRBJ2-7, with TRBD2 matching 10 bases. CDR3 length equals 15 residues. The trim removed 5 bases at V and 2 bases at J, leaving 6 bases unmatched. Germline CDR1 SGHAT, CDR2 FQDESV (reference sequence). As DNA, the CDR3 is TGTGCCAGCAGCCCAGGGACTAGCGATGCCTACGAGCAGTACTTC. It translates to CASSPGTSDAYEQYF.

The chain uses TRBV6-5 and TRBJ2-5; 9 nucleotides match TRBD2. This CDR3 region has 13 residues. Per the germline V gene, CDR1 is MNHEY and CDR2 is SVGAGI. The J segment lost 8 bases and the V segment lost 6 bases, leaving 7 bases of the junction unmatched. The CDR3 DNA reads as TGTGCCAGCAGGGCCGCGGGGGGGGGAACCCAGTACTTC. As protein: CASRAAGGGTQYF.

In DNA form, the CDR3 reads TGTGCCAAACAGGGGGCTAGATCACCCCTCCACTTT. As protein: CAKQGARSPLHF. V usage is TRBV6-4 and J usage is TRBJ1-6; 9 bases are shared with TRBD1. Germline CDR1 MRHNA, CDR2 SNTAGT. The CDR3 is 12 amino acids. V trimming: 10 bases; J trimming: 10 bases; junction bases outside the gene matches: 5.

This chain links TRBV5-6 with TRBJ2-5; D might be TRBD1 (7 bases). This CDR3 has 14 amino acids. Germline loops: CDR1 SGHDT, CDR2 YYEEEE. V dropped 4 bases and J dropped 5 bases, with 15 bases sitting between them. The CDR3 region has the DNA TGTGCCAGCAGCATACGACAGGGAGGCGAGACCCAGTACTTC. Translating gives CASSIRQGGETQYF. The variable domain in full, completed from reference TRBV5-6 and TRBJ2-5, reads DAGVTQSPTHLIKTRGQQVTLRCSPKSGHDTVSWYQQALGQGPQFIFQYYEEEERQRGNFPDRFSGHQFPNYSSELNVNALLLGDSALYLCASSIRQGGETQYFGPGTRLLVL.

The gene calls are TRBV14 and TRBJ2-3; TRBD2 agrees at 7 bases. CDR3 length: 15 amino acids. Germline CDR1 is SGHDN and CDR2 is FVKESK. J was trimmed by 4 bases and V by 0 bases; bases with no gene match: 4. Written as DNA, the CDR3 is TGTGCCAGCAGCCAAGATGGGAGGGTCCCAGATACGCAGTATTTT. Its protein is CASSQDGRVPDTQYF. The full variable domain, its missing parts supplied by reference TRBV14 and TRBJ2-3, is EAGVTQFPSHSVIEKGQTVTLRCDPISGHDNLYWYRRVMGKEIKFLLHFVKESKQDESGMPNNRFLAERTGGTYSTLKVQPAELEDSGVYFCASSQDGRVPDTQYFGPGTRLTVL.